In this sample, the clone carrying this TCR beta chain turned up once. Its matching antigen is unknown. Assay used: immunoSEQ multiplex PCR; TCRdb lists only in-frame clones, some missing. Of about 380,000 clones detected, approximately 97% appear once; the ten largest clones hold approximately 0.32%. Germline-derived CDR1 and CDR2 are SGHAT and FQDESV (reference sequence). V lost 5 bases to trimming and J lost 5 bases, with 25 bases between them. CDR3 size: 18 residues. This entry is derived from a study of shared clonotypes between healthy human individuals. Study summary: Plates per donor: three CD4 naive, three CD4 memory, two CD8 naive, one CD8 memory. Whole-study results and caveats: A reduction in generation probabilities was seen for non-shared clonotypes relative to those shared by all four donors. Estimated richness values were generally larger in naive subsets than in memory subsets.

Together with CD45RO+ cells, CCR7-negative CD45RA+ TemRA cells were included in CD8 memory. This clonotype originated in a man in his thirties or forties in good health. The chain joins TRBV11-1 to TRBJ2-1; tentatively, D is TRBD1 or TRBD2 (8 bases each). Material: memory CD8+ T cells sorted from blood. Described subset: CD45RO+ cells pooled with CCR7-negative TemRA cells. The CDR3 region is CASSPEPGGRTSNNEQFF. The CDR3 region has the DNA TGTGCCAGCAGCCCAGAACCAGGGGGCAGGACTAGCAACAATGAGCAGTTCTTC.